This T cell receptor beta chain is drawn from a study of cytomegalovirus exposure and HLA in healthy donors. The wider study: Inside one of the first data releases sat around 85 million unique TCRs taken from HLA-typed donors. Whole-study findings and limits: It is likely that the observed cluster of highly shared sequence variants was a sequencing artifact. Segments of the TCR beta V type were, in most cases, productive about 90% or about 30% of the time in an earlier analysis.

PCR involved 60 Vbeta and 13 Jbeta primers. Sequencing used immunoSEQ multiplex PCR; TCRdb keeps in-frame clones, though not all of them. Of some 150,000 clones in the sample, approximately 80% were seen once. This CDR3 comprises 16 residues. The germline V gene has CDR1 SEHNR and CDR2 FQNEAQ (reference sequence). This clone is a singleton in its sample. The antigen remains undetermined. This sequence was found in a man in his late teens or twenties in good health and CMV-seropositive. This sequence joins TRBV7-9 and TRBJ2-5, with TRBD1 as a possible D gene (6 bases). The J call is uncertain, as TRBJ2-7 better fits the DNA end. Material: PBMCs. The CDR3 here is CASSLGGGRSSYEQYF. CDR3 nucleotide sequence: TGTGCCAGCAGCTTAGGTGGGGGCAGGAGCTCCTACGAGCAGTACTTC.